What follows are 15 T cell receptor beta chains derived from one specimen sequenced in a study of T cells in Graves' hyperthyroidism and ophthalmopathy. There were TCR beta CDR3 regions amplified from RNA transcripts. The TCR CDR3 first-round RT-PCR relied on the HTBI primer set. TCRdb passed the multiplex PCR reads through MiXCR, listing each CDR3 protein once. The sample holds approximately 380,000 distinct CDR3 sequences; 11% to 15% are singletons and the top ten take approximately 27%. Sequenced input: blood. These receptors came from a man between 45 and 60 years old with Graves' ophthalmopathy.

The chain has TRBV5-1 and TRBJ1-1; 7 bases map to TRBD1. Germline V gene data show CDR1 as SGHRS and CDR2 as YFSETQ. Trimming at V came to 1 base and at J to 12 bases, leaving 12 bases not matched to a gene. The CDR3 length is 14 residues. The CDR3 DNA sequence: TGCGCCAGCAGCTTGACGTTAGGGGCAGGGGGTTCTTTCTTT. Protein sequence: CASSLTLGAGGSFF.

The chain couples TRBV4-1 to TRBJ1-2; a possible D gene is TRBD1 (5 bases). V dropped 3 bases and J dropped 6 bases, with 23 bases sitting between them. Germline CDR1 MGHRA, CDR2 YSYEKL. The CDR3 consists of 17 residues. In nucleotides, the CDR3 is TGCGCCAGCAGCCAGGGCTCCTTACGCAGGGCTTTCGATGGCTACACCTTC. Encoded protein: CASSQGSLRRAFDGYTF.

The V and J genes are TRBV5-4 and TRBJ2-1, with 10 bases that match TRBD2. The CDR3 totals 15 residues. Germline-derived CDR1 and CDR2 are SGHNT and YYREEE (reference sequence). After removal of 5 bases from V and 4 bases from J, the junction contained 6 bases not matched to a gene. Here the CDR3 reads CASRPPSGRYNEQFF. CDR3 in DNA: TGTGCCAGCAGACCCCCTAGCGGGAGATACAATGAGCAGTTCTTC.

CDR3 region: CASSSGTGFSPLHF. CDR3 DNA sequence: TGTGCCAGCAGTTCAGGGACAGGGTTCTCACCCCTCCACTTT. The chain links TRBV12-3 or TRBV12-4 to TRBJ1-6; 9 bases fit TRBD1. J was trimmed by 10 bases and V by 4 bases; bases with no gene match: 5. The CDR3 length is 14 residues.

This chain links TRBV19 with TRBJ2-1, with D unresolved. CDR1 and CDR2 (germline): LNHDA, SQIVND (reference sequence). The germline V and J ends were trimmed by 4 bases and 0 bases, with 10 bases remaining between them. The CDR3 totals 15 residues. Here the CDR3 reads CASSTIKSSYNEQFF. The CDR3 DNA reads TGTGCCAGTAGTACAATCAAGAGCTCCTACAATGAGCAGTTCTTC.

This clonotype showed up just a few times. The chain recombines TRBV24-1 with TRBJ2-1, with D perhaps TRBD2 (6 bases). Germline assignment: CDR1 KGHDR and CDR2 SFDVKD. Deletions cut 3 bases from V and 5 bases from J, with 13 bases between. This CDR3 contains 15 residues. CDR3 DNA: TGTGCCACCAGTGATCCGTCCGGGACTCACAATGAGCAGTTCTTC. Encoded protein: CATSDPSGTHNEQFF.

This clonotype was counted between two and nine times. The chain is built from TRBV4-1 and TRBJ2-6; D may be TRBD2 (5 bases). This CDR3 contains 14 residues. V gave up 1 base and J gave up 4 bases, with 5 bases separating them. CDR1 is MGHRA and CDR2 is YSYEKL in the germline V gene. CDR3 coding DNA: TGCGCCAGCAGCCAAGTAGCGGGGGCCAACGTCCTGACTTTC. This codes for CASSQVAGANVLTF.

This clonotype was seen a few times. CDR3 residues: CATSDPRGRGGEQYF. CDR3 in DNA: TGTGCCACCAGTGATCCGAGAGGCAGGGGTGGAGAGCAGTACTTC. The chain carries TRBV24-1 and TRBJ2-7; tentatively, D is TRBD1 (6 bases). Germline V gene data show CDR1 as KGHDR and CDR2 as SFDVKD. This CDR3 region has 15 residues. The V and J ends lost 3 bases and 7 bases respectively, with 18 bases between them.

This clonotype was seen ten or more times. The chain links TRBV5-1 to TRBJ1-2; 8 nucleotides align to TRBD1. CDR3 length: 15 residues. The trim removed 2 bases at V and 5 bases at J, leaving 8 bases unmatched. From germline, CDR1 is SGHRS and CDR2 YFSETQ. CDR3 sequence: CASSLGQGGSYGYTF. The CDR3 region has the DNA TGCGCCAGCAGCTTAGGACAGGGAGGATCGTATGGCTACACCTTC.

This clonotype was seen more than once but under ten times. The chain joins TRBV29-1 to TRBJ2-3; TRBD2 matches 8 bases. In germline, CDR1 is SQVTM, CDR2 ANQGSEA. V shed 3 bases and J 7 bases; nucleotides not matched to a gene: 9. The CDR3 length is 14 residues. CDR3 in DNA: TGCAGCGTTGACTTTAGCGGGGCTCCGAATACGCAGTATTTT. The encoded protein is CSVDFSGAPNTQYF.

This clonotype was seen many times. The V and J genes are TRBV30 and TRBJ2-1, with D uncertain. The V end was cut by 3 bases, the J end by 2 bases, with 14 bases between. This CDR3 comprises 15 residues. The germline gives CDR1 GTSNPN, CDR2 SVGIG (reference sequence). The CDR3 sequence: CAWRWGSGPYNEQFF. CDR3 bases: TGTGCCTGGAGGTGGGGAAGTGGCCCCTACAATGAGCAGTTCTTC.

This clonotype was seen repeatedly, ten times or more. This chain links TRBV15 with TRBJ1-4; no clear D gene. The CDR3 runs to 13 residues. Trimming removed 0 bases from V and 8 bases from J, with 7 bases in between. Per the germline V gene, CDR1 is LNHNV and CDR2 is YYDKDF (reference sequence). The CDR3 nucleotides are TGTGCCACCAGCAGAGATTATAACGAAAAACTGTTTTTT. Protein product: CATSRDYNEKLFF.

This sequence joins TRBV10-3 and TRBJ1-2, with 8 bases fitting TRBD1. The germline gives CDR1 ENHRY, CDR2 SYGVKD. Trimming cost V 3 bases and J 3 bases; bases outside gene matches: 3. This CDR3 comprises 14 residues. CDR3 coding DNA: TGTGCCATCAGTGAAGCAGGGGGCGACTATGGCTACACCTTC. Protein sequence: CAISEAGGDYGYTF.

As to this clonotype: A read error is likely, as this CDR3 ends without the conserved phenylalanine or tryptophan. This chain uses TRBV19 with TRBJ1-2; no definite D call. V lost 7 bases, J lost 6 bases, and 12 bases lay in between. The CDR3 runs 12 residues. CDR1 is LNHDA, CDR2 SQIVND, per germline (reference sequence). CDR3 region: CASTGVYNGYTV. CDR3 nucleotides: TGTGCCAGTACCGGGGTGTATAATGGCTACACCGTC.

This clonotype appeared many times. The CDR3 is CASREQGLNEQFF. The DNA for the CDR3 is TGCGCCAGCAGGGAACAGGGGTTAAATGAGCAGTTCTTC. The chain is built from TRBV10-1 and TRBJ2-1; 7 positions match TRBD1. V was clipped by 6 bases and J by 7 bases; unmatched bases: 6. Germline CDR1 WNHNN, CDR2 SYGVQD (reference sequence). The CDR3 contains 13 residues.